These T cell receptor beta chains were read from a single sample in a study of blood T cells in healthy people across ages. TCRdb redid the calling of the 5' RACE reads with MiXCR, one entry per CDR3 protein. The sample consists of about 780,000 distinct CDR3 sequences, 46% of them appearing once. Sample: blood. The receptors were gathered from an elderly man in good health. Both conserved end residues are part of each CDR3. The order of the fields is clone size, J gene, D gene, V gene, CDR3 DNA, CDR3 protein. A D gene is named only where the DNA matches it firmly. The size entry is marked missing in some rows and otherwise reads once, few, many or a size class.

>NA|TRBJ2-1|TRBD2|TRBV12-3/TRBV12-4
TGTGCCAGCAGTTTAGCGCCCGGGGAGGCGGGAGCAGGGAATGAGCAGTTCTTC
CASSLAPGEAGAGNEQFF
>NA|TRBJ2-7|TRBD1|TRBV10-3
TGTGCCACCAGGGACAGGGGGCTGAACGAGCAGTACTTC
CATRDRGLNEQYF
>NA|TRBJ2-3|NA|TRBV4-2
TGTGCCAGCAGCCAAATCCAGGACAGTAGCACAGATACGCAGTATTTT
CASSQIQDSSTDTQYF
>NA|TRBJ2-3|NA|TRBV27
TGTGCCAGCAGTCCAGAGGGGGGCACGCAGTATTTT
CASSPEGGTQYF
>few|TRBJ2-7|TRBD1|TRBV6-1
TGTGCCAGCAGTGAAGTGCCTCCGGGACAGGGCCGGGAGCAGTACTTC
CASSEVPPGQGREQYF
>NA|TRBJ2-5|TRBD1|TRBV14
TGTGCCAGCAGCCAAGATGCGGGACAGGGTACAGAGACCCAGTACTTC
CASSQDAGQGTETQYF
>NA|TRBJ2-7|NA|TRBV4-1
TGCGCCAGCAGCCACTTGGGTTACGAGCAGTACTTC
CASSHLGYEQYF
>NA|TRBJ1-1|NA|TRBV30
TGCGCCTGGAGGGCAGTTAATGAAGCTTTCTTT
CAWRAVNEAFF
>NA|TRBJ2-5|NA|TRBV6-6
TGTGCCAGCAGGGACCGGCGAGAGACCCAGTACTTC
CASRDRRETQYF
>NA|TRBJ2-7|NA|TRBV20-1
TGCAGTGCTAGAGATGGTAGCCGAACCTACGAGCAGTACTTC
CSARDGSRTYEQYF
>NA|TRBJ2-5|NA|TRBV24-1
TGTGCCACCAGTGACGGGACTTCCAATGAGCAGTACTTC
CATSDGTSNEQYF
>few|TRBJ2-7|NA|TRBV28
TGTGCCAGCAGTTTGAGGGGGACTGAAAGGGACGAGCAGTACTTC
CASSLRGTERDEQYF
>NA|TRBJ2-5|NA|TRBV7-3
TGTGCCAGCAGCTCCCAGGCAGGGATCAATGAGCAGTACTTC
CASSSQAGINEQYF
>NA|TRBJ2-3|TRBD2|TRBV20-1
TGCAGTGCTAGAGATTCACTAGCGGGAGGGAGGACGCAGTATTTT
CSARDSLAGGRTQYF
>many|TRBJ2-5|NA|TRBV12-3/TRBV12-4
TGTGCCAGCAGTTTAGGGCCAGCACGGGAGACCCAGTACTTC
CASSLGPARETQYF
>NA|TRBJ2-3|TRBD2|TRBV12-3/TRBV12-4
TGTGCCAGCAGTTTTTTCATCTTCGGACTAGCGTCCAGTGATACGCAGTATTTT
CASSFFIFGLASSDTQYF
>NA|TRBJ2-3|NA|TRBV29-1
TGCAGCGTTGACAAGGAAGCAGATACGCAGTATTTT
CSVDKEADTQYF
>NA|TRBJ2-4|NA|TRBV7-2
TGTGCCAGCAGCTTACCGGAGACTGGAGACATTCAGTACTTC
CASSLPETGDIQYF
>many|TRBJ2-7|NA|TRBV7-2
TGTGCCAGCAGCCTAGCCGGGACGGGCCCCTACGAGCAGTACTTC
CASSLAGTGPYEQYF
>many|TRBJ2-3|NA|TRBV10-3
TGTGCCATCAGTGAGCTAGTGACTAGCACAGATACGCAGTATTTT
CAISELVTSTDTQYF
>once|TRBJ1-4|TRBD1|TRBV10-3
TGTGCCATCGGCAGCCAGGGGGGAACTAATGAAAAACTGTTTTTT
CAIGSQGGTNEKLFF
>NA|TRBJ2-1|TRBD2|TRBV28
TGTGCCAGCACCCCGTGGGGACTAGCGGGTGAACAAGAGACCCAGTTCTTC
CASTPWGLAGEQETQFF
>NA|TRBJ2-7|TRBD2|TRBV6-2/TRBV6-3
TGTGCCAGCAGCCGGGGCAGGGAGGGGAATGAGCAGTACTTC
CASSRGREGNEQYF
>NA|TRBJ2-3|TRBD2|TRBV6-5
TGTGCCAGCAGTGTAGGACTAGCGACAGATACGCAGTATTTT
CASSVGLATDTQYF
>NA|TRBJ2-1|NA|TRBV5-6
TGTGCCAGCAGCTTGGCCTTGGAGGGTATCTATGAGCAGTTCTTC
CASSLALEGIYEQFF
>NA|TRBJ2-2|TRBD2|TRBV28
TGTGCCAGCCAACCTACTATAGCGGGAGACACCGGGGAGCTGTTTTTT
CASQPTIAGDTGELFF
>NA|TRBJ2-1|NA|TRBV5-1
TGCGCCAGCAGCTGGGGAGGGGGCGATTTAAATGAGCAGTTCTTC
CASSWGGGDLNEQFF
>NA|TRBJ1-2|NA|TRBV12-3/TRBV12-4
TGTGCCAGCAGCCTTTCCAACTCCTATGGCTACACCTTC
CASSLSNSYGYTF
>NA|TRBJ2-5|NA|TRBV4-1
TGCGCCAGCAGCCATAATACAGGAGAAGAGACCCAGTACTTC
CASSHNTGEETQYF
>once|TRBJ2-1|NA|TRBV7-9
TGTGCCAGCAGCTCGGACCTTCTCCCCTACAATGAGCAGTTCTTC
CASSSDLLPYNEQFF
>few|TRBJ1-1|TRBD1|TRBV10-3
TGTGCCATCAGTAGACAGGGTGACACTGAAGCTTTCTTT
CAISRQGDTEAFF
>many|TRBJ2-3|NA|TRBV5-1
TGCGCCAGCAGCTTGGAAGACGGATCCACAGATACGCAGTATTTT
CASSLEDGSTDTQYF
>NA|TRBJ2-1|TRBD2|TRBV7-8
TGTGCCAGCAGCTTAAATATTGCACTAGCGCACTACAATGAGCAGTTCTTC
CASSLNIALAHYNEQFF
>NA|TRBJ2-1|NA|TRBV25-1
TGTGCCAGCAGCCCAGGGGTTGAGGAGTTCTTC
CASSPGVEEFF
>NA|TRBJ1-2|TRBD1|TRBV20-1
TGCAGTGCTAGACCGACAGGGGGCAGACGCATCTATGGCTACACCTTC
CSARPTGGRRIYGYTF
>few|TRBJ2-3|TRBD2|TRBV30
TGTGCCTGGAGTCTACTAGCGGGAGGCACAGATACGCAGTATTTT
CAWSLLAGGTDTQYF
>NA|TRBJ2-3|TRBD2|TRBV7-6
TGTGCCAGCAGCTCCTATGGAAGCGGGAGCGATACGCAGTATTTT
CASSSYGSGSDTQYF
>NA|TRBJ2-4|NA|TRBV20-1
TGCAGTGCTGAGCAGCGATCGGCCAAAAACATTCAGTACTTC
CSAEQRSAKNIQYF
>few|TRBJ2-1|NA|TRBV28
TGTGCCAGCAGTTTATCCAGGAGCTCCTACAATGAGCAGTTCTTC
CASSLSRSSYNEQFF
>few|TRBJ2-5|TRBD2|TRBV10-3
TGTGCCATTGGGACTAGCGGGAGTGAGACCCAGTACTTC
CAIGTSGSETQYF
>NA|TRBJ2-7|NA|TRBV7-9
TGTGCCAGCAGCCCCTCAGGGGAATCCTACGAGCAGTACTTC
CASSPSGESYEQYF
>NA|TRBJ2-5|TRBD1|TRBV20-1
TGCAGTGCTTTCAGGGGGAAAGAGACCCAGTACTTC
CSAFRGKETQYF
>NA|TRBJ1-1|NA|TRBV5-1
TGCGCCAGCACCTTCCGGGATCCGAACACTGAAGCTTTCTTT
CASTFRDPNTEAFF
>few|TRBJ2-4|TRBD2|TRBV20-1
TGCAGTGCTGCCGGGACTAGCGGGAGGGAAAACATTCAGTACTTC
CSAAGTSGRENIQYF
>few|TRBJ2-4|NA|TRBV12-3/TRBV12-4
TGTGCCAGCAGTTTAGGGGGGAATCTAGCCAAAAACATTCAGTACTTC
CASSLGGNLAKNIQYF
>many|TRBJ2-3|TRBD2|TRBV25-1
TGTGCCAGCAGCGGCCGGTCGGGCGGGAGGGAGGCAGATACGCAGTATTTT
CASSGRSGGREADTQYF